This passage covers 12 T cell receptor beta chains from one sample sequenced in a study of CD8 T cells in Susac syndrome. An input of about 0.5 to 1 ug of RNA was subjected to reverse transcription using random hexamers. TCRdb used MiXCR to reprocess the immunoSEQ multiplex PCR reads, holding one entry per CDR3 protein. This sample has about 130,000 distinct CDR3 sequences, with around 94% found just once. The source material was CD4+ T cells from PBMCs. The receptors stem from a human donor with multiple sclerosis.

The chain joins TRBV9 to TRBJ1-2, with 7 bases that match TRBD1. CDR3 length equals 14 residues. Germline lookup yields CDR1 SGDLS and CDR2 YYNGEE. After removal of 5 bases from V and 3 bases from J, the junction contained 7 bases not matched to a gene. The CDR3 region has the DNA TGTGCCAGCAGGGGACCAGGGGGTGACTATGGCTACACCTTC. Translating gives CASRGPGGDYGYTF.

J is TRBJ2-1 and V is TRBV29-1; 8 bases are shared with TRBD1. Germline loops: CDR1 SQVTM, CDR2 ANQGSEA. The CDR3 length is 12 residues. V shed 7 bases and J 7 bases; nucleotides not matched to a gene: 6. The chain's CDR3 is CSGSTGANEQFF. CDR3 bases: TGCAGCGGCTCGACAGGGGCAAATGAGCAGTTCTTC.

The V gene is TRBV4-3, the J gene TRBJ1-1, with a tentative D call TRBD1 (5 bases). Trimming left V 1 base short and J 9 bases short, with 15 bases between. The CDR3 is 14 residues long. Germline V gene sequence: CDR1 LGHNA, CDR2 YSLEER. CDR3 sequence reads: CASSQAGTPLQAFF. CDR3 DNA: TGCGCCAGCAGCCAAGCAGGGACGCCATTACAAGCTTTCTTT.

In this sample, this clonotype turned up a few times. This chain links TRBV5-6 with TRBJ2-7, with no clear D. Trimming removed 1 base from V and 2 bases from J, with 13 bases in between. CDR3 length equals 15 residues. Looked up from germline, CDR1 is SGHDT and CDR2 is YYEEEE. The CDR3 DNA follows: TGTGCCAGCAGCTTGAGTGGAGTAGGAACCTACGAGCAGTACTTC. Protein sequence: CASSLSGVGTYEQYF.

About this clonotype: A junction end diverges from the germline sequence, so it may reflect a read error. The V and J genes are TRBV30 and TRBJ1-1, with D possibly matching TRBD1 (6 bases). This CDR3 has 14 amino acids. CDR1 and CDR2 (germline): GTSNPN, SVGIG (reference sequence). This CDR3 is CAWSVSGRGRGVLF. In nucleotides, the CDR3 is TGTGCCTGGAGTGTATCCGGGCGGGGAAGGGGGGTTCTCTTT.

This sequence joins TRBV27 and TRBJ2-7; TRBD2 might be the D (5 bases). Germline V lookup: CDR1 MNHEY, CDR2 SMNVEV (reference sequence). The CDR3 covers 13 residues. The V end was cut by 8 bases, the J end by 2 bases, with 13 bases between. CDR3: CASGPSRAYEQYF. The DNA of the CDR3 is TGTGCCAGCGGACCTTCGAGGGCCTACGAGCAGTACTTC.

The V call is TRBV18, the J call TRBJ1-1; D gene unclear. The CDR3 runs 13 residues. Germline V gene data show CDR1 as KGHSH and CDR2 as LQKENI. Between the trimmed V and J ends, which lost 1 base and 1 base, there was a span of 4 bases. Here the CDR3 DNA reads TGTGCCAGCTCACCACTGGGGAACACTGAAGCTTTCTTT. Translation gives CASSPLGNTEAFF.

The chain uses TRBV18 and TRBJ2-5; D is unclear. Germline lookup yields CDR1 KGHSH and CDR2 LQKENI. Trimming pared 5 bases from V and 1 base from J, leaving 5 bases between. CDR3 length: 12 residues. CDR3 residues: CASSSFQETQYF. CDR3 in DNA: TGTGCCAGCTCATCTTTCCAAGAGACCCAGTACTTC.

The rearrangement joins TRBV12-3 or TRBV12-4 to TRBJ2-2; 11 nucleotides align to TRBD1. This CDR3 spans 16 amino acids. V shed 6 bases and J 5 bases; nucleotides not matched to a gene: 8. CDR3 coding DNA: TGTGCCAGCAGCCCCGGGACAGGGGGGAAAACCGGGGAGCTGTTTTTT. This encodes CASSPGTGGKTGELFF.

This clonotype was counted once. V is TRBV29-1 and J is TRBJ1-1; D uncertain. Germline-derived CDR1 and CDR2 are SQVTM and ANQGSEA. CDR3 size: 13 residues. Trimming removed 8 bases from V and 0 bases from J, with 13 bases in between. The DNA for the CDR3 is TGCAGCTCCGGTACAGCTATGAACACTGAAGCTTTCTTT. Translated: CSSGTAMNTEAFF.

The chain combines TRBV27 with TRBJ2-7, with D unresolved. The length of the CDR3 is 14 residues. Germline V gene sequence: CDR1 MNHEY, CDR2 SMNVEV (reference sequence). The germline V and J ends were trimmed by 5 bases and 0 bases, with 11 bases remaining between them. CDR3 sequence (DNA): TGTGCCAGCAGTAGGGCATTTAACTCCTACGAGCAGTACTTC. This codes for CASSRAFNSYEQYF.

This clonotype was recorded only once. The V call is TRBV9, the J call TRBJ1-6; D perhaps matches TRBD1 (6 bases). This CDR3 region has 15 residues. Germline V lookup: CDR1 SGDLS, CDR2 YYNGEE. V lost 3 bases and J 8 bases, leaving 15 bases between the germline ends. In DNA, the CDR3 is TGTGCCAGCAGCGAGGAAAAAGGACAGTATTCACCCCTCCACTTT. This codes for CASSEEKGQYSPLHF.